This T cell receptor beta chain emerged from a study of T cells in localized non-small cell lung cancer. Study-wide results and caveats: Adjacent lung exhibited a median of approximately 59 among the 100 most abundant tumor clones.

Repertoires were generated with immunoSEQ multiplex PCR, while TCRdb's copy carries only in-frame clones and drops some. The table records tens of thousands of clones, 91% of them present only once. For this clone: What it binds is unknown.

The source was peripheral blood, collected before any cancer treatment. This TCR was sampled from a female donor of 60 years or more with stage I lung adenocarcinoma.

CDR3 loop: CASSRGLAGPHNEQFF. The CDR3 coding sequence is TGTGCCAGCAGCCGGGGACTAGCGGGACCGCACAATGAGCAGTTCTTC. The rearrangement joins TRBV5-4 to TRBJ2-1; the match to TRBD2 covers 13 bases. CDR1 and CDR2 (germline): SGHNT, YYREEE (reference sequence). CDR3 length: 16 amino acids. Trimming took 4 bases from V and 5 from J; bases not matched to a gene: 6.